A single sample gave rise to the 19 T cell receptor beta chains below, sequenced in a study of CD8+ T cells in alopecia areata. The treatment was: oral pan-JAK inhibitor, 5-10 mg twice daily. Sequencing templates came from extracted RNA that was reverse transcribed into cDNA. Repertoires were generated with immunoSEQ multiplex PCR, while TCRdb's copy carries only in-frame clones and drops some. The sample has 95,000 to 120,000 clones, approximately 55% seen once; the top ten hold roughly 3.5%. Sequencing used CD4+ T cells sorted from blood, obtained at week 24, from a patient treated with tofacitinib. Source of these receptors: a human donor with alopecia areata.

The gene calls are TRBV6-6 and TRBJ2-1; 7 bases match TRBD2. Germline loops: CDR1 MNHNY, CDR2 SVGAGI (reference sequence). CDR3 length: 16 residues. The V gene end was trimmed by 5 bases and the J gene end by 2 bases; junction bases not matched to a gene: 9. CDR3 nucleotide sequence: TGTGCCAGCAGTCCCGGACTAGGAGATACCTACAATGAGCAGTTCTTC. It translates to CASSPGLGDTYNEQFF.

The rearrangement joins TRBV5-1 to TRBJ1-2; possible D gene TRBD1, 5 bases. Deletions cut 0 bases from V and 7 bases from J, with 16 bases between. Germline V gene lookup returns CDR1 SGHRS and CDR2 YFSETQ. The CDR3 sequence is 15 residues long. CDR3 loop: CASSLGRQGDSGYTF. CDR3 DNA: TGCGCCAGCAGCTTGGGGCGGCAGGGCGACAGTGGCTACACCTTC.

This clone was seen only a few times. CDR3 coding DNA: TGTGCCACCAGCAGACAGGGGTCTTCACCCCTCCACTTT. Its translation is CATSRQGSSPLHF. The V and J genes are TRBV15 and TRBJ1-6, with D perhaps matching TRBD1 (6 bases). The CDR3 loop spans 13 amino acids. Trimming removed 2 bases at V and 9 bases at J, with 8 bases between. From germline, CDR1 is LNHNV and CDR2 YYDKDF (reference sequence).

V and J are TRBV20-1 and TRBJ2-5; D ambiguous. Germline V CDR1 and CDR2: DFQATT, SNEGSKA (reference sequence). The CDR3 is 11 residues long. V was clipped by 5 bases and J by 2 bases, with 6 bases between them. CDR3 bases: TGCAGTGCTTACATGCAAGAGACCCAGTACTTC. This codes for CSAYMQETQYF.

The sample holds a few counts of this clone. The genes are TRBV29-1 and TRBJ1-5; possible D gene TRBD1, 6 bases. This CDR3 is built from 12 residues. From germline, CDR1 is SQVTM and CDR2 ANQGSEA. The V end lost 8 bases, the J end lost 9 bases, and 17 bases lay between the germline ends. The CDR3 nucleotides are TGCAGCACCCACAGGGAACTTGGGCCCCAGCATTTT. Amino acid sequence: CSTHRELGPQHF.

This clone has just a few counts. The CDR3 here is CASSLGLPNGAETQYF. For the CDR3, the DNA is TGCGCCAGCAGCTTGGGGTTACCTAATGGGGCTGAGACCCAGTACTTC. The chain recombines TRBV5-1 with TRBJ2-5; a possible D gene is TRBD1 (5 bases). CDR1 SGHRS and CDR2 YFSETQ come from the germline V gene. The CDR3 has 16 amino acids. V gave up 0 bases and J gave up 5 bases, with 17 bases separating them.

This clone was found many times. The J gene is TRBJ2-4, the V gene TRBV2; the D is unclear. This CDR3 spans 15 amino acids. Germline values: CDR1 SNHLY, CDR2 FYNNEI. V lost 4 bases, J lost 0 bases, and 10 bases lay in between. The CDR3 nucleotides read TGTGCCAGCAGTGTGTCAGAACTAGCCAAAAACATTCAGTACTTC. It translates to CASSVSELAKNIQYF.

CDR3 sequence reads: CSAMGPGLQITGELFF. The CDR3 DNA is TGCAGCGCCATGGGGCCTGGTCTTCAAATCACCGGGGAGCTGTTTTTT. This chain connects TRBV29-1 to TRBJ2-2; tentative D call: TRBD1 (5 bases). V dropped 7 bases and J dropped 4 bases, with 22 bases sitting between them. CDR3 length: 16 amino acids. Germline CDR1 is SQVTM and CDR2 is ANQGSEA.

J is TRBJ1-1 and V is TRBV6-5, with a possible D match to TRBD1 (5 bases). The ends were cut back, 4 bases at V and 6 bases at J, with 18 bases in the middle. The CDR3 runs to 15 residues. The V gene's germline CDR1 is MNHEY and CDR2 SVGAGI. CDR3: CASSFQAALGAEAFF. The CDR3 DNA sequence: TGTGCCAGCAGTTTCCAAGCGGCGTTGGGGGCTGAAGCTTTCTTT.

This rearrangement joins TRBV27 to TRBJ1-2, with a weak D call TRBD1 (6 bases). Per the germline V gene, CDR1 is MNHEY and CDR2 is SMNVEV (reference sequence). V dropped 4 bases and J dropped 6 bases, with 15 bases sitting between them. The CDR3 spans 14 residues. This chain's CDR3 is CASSSFTGNHGYTF. The DNA of the CDR3 is TGTGCCAGCAGTTCCTTCACAGGGAACCATGGCTACACCTTC.

Only a few counts were recorded for this clone. The chain links TRBV6-5 to TRBJ1-2; no firm D call. CDR1 is MNHEY, CDR2 SVGAGI, per germline. V dropped 7 bases and J dropped 5 bases, with 14 bases sitting between them. The length of the CDR3 is 13 residues. The CDR3, as DNA: TGTGCCAGCAAACCCGGTAGATCGTATGGCTACACCTTC. It yields the protein CASKPGRSYGYTF.

The V and J genes are TRBV7-9 and TRBJ1-6; D may be TRBD1 (5 bases). V gave up 5 bases and J gave up 8 bases, with 7 bases separating them. Germline CDR1 and CDR2: SEHNR and FQNEAQ (reference sequence). This CDR3 is 12 amino acids long. This chain's CDR3 is CASSRGDSPLHF. CDR3 DNA sequence: TGTGCCAGCAGCCGAGGGGATTCACCCCTCCACTTT.

This clone came up a few times. V and J are TRBV10-3 and TRBJ1-5, with a weak D call TRBD1 (5 bases). The CDR3 has 15 residues. Trimming removed 4 bases at V and 0 bases at J, with 10 bases between. Germline V lookup: CDR1 ENHRY, CDR2 SYGVKD. In DNA, the CDR3 is TGTGCCATCAGTGGACAGATAAATAGCAATCAGCCCCAGCATTTT. It codes for CAISGQINSNQPQHF.

The CDR3 DNA sequence: TGCGCCAGCAGCCAAGAAGGATCGGTAACGCCAAATGAAAAACTGTTTTTT. It yields the protein CASSQEGSVTPNEKLFF. The chain is built from TRBV4-1 and TRBJ1-4; D uncertain. V was pared by 0 bases and J by 5 bases, with 16 bases between. The germline CDR1 and CDR2 sequences are MGHRA and YSYEKL. The CDR3 loop spans 17 amino acids.

In regard to this clone: At one end the junction does not follow the germline gene, possibly because of a read error. The chain employs TRBV6-5 and TRBJ1-6; D is perhaps TRBD1 (5 bases). The CDR3 is 13 residues long. The germline V gene has CDR1 MNHEY and CDR2 SVGAGI. CDR3 DNA: TGTGCCATCAGTGACAAGGGGAATTCACCCCTCCACTTT. Encoded protein: CAISDKGNSPLHF.

The V and J genes are TRBV30 and TRBJ2-3, with D unclear. The CDR3 extends over 15 amino acids. V was clipped by 0 bases and J by 0 bases, with 10 bases between them. Germline V CDR1 and CDR2: GTSNPN, SVGIG (reference sequence). DNA of the CDR3: TGTGCCTGGAGTGTACAACTTTCTAGCACAGATACGCAGTATTTT. This gives the protein CAWSVQLSSTDTQYF.

The chain employs TRBV6-6 and TRBJ1-5; D call uncertain. Trimming shortened V by 6 bases and J by 2 bases, and 5 bases separated the two germline ends. This CDR3 is 12 amino acids long. Per germline, CDR1 MNHNY and CDR2 SVGAGI (reference sequence). For the CDR3, the DNA is TGTGCCAGCAGATACCGCAATCAGCCCCAGCATTTT. Residues: CASRYRNQPQHF.

V usage is TRBV15 and J usage is TRBJ2-1, with D uncertain. The germline V gene encodes CDR1 LNHNV and CDR2 YYDKDF (reference sequence). V was clipped by 6 bases and J by 8 bases, with 8 bases between them. The CDR3 has 11 residues. The CDR3 loop is CATRKVDEQFF. DNA for the CDR3: TGTGCCACCAGGAAGGTGGATGAGCAGTTCTTC.

The rearrangement links TRBV10-3 to TRBJ2-1; 16 bases line up with TRBD2. The germline CDR1 and CDR2 sequences are ENHRY and SYGVKD. The CDR3 runs to 15 residues. Trimming took 10 bases from V and 6 from J; bases not matched to a gene: 6. For the CDR3, the DNA is TGTGCCACAAAAGGGACTAGCGGGGGGGCCAATGAGCAGTTCTTC. This gives the protein CATKGTSGGANEQFF.